The clone carrying this T cell receptor beta chain has only a few counts. Its antigen is still unknown. Unique molecular identifier tags were affixed to discrete cDNA molecules. MiXCR was run by TCRdb on the 5' RACE reads, yielding one entry per CDR3 protein. This sample carries 65,000 to 70,000 distinct CDR3 sequences, roughly 10% of them seen once, and the ten largest clones take 6.4%. This sample was taken from a study of early T cells in non-severe SARS-CoV-2 infection. Overall study: The authors sequenced bulk RNA from unsorted whole blood, leaving chains unpaired.

Points from the study as a whole: VDJdb matches were skewed toward anti-spike CD8 T cell responses.

The J segment lost 0 bases and the V segment lost 4 bases, leaving 4 bases of the junction unmatched. CDR1 is MGHRA, CDR2 YSYEKL, per germline. The CDR3 has 15 amino acids. The genes are TRBV4-1 and TRBJ1-1; 8 bases agree with TRBD1. Source material: whole blood. The TCR was taken from an adult who was a healthcare worker with PCR-confirmed SARS-CoV-2 infection or an uninfected control (not recorded which). The CDR3 DNA reads TGCGCCAGCAGCCCCTCAGGGGGCCTGAACACTGAAGCTTTCTTT. Residues: CASSPSGGLNTEAFF.